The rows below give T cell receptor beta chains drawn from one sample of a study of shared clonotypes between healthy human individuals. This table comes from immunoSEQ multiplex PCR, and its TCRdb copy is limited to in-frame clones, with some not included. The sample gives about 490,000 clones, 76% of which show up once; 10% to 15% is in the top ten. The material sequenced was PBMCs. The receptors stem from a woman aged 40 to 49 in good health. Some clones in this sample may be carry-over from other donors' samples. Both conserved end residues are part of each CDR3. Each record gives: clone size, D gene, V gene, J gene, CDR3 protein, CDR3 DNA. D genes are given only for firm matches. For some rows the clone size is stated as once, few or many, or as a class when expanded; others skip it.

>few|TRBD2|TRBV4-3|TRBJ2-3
CASSHLLAGEPDTQYF
TGCGCCAGCAGCCACCTACTAGCGGGAGAGCCAGATACGCAGTATTTT
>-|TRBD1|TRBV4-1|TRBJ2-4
CASSLGTGKNIQYF
TGCGCCAGCAGCCTAGGGACAGGGAAAAACATTCAGTACTTC
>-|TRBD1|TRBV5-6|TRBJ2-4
CASSAATGSKNIQYF
TGTGCCAGCAGCGCCGCGACAGGGTCCAAAAACATTCAGTACTTC
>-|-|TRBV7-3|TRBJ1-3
CASSSGAGNTIYF
TGTGCCAGCAGCTCAGGGGCTGGAAACACCATATATTTT
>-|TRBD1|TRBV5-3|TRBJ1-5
CARTGGFQPQHF
TGTGCCAGAACAGGGGGCTTTCAGCCCCAGCATTTT
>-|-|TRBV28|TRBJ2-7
CASSHDRNPIAEQYF
TGTGCCAGCAGTCACGACAGGAACCCAATTGCCGAGCAGTACTTC
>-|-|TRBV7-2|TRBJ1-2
CASSSSGQVPYGYTF
TGTGCCAGCAGCAGCTCGGGCCAGGTTCCCTATGGCTACACCTTC
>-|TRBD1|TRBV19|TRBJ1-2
CASSEVAGQGYGYTF
TGTGCCAGTAGTGAGGTGGCGGGACAGGGGTATGGCTACACCTTC
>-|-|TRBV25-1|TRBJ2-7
CASSERVGHEQYF
TGTGCCAGCAGTGAAAGGGTGGGGCACGAGCAGTACTTC
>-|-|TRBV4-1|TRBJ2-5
CASSGRETQYF
TGCGCCAGCAGCGGAAGGGAGACCCAGTACTTC
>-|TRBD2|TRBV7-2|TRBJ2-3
CASTRASGTTFGGGTQYF
TGTGCCAGCACACGGGCTAGCGGGACCACCTTCGGGGGGGGTACGCAGTATTTT
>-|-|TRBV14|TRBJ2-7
CASSQDPRWSSYEQYF
TGTGCCAGCAGCCAAGACCCCAGGTGGAGCTCCTACGAGCAGTACTTC
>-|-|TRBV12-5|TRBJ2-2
CASGLVLGRGSTGELFF
TGTGCTAGTGGTTTGGTACTGGGCAGGGGTTCTACCGGGGAGCTGTTTTTT
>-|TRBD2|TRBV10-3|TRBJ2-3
CATDNPGLGTDTQYF
TGTGCCACCGATAACCCGGGACTAGGGACAGATACGCAGTATTTT
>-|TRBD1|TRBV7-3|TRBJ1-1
CASSFGQGNTEAFF
TGTGCCAGCAGCTTCGGACAGGGGAACACTGAAGCTTTCTTT
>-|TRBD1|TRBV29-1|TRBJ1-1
CSVGRRTGAKNTEAFF
TGCAGCGTTGGGAGAAGGACAGGGGCCAAGAACACTGAAGCTTTCTTT
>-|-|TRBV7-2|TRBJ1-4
CASSPQRGGEKLFF
TGTGCCAGCAGCCCGCAGAGGGGTGGTGAAAAACTGTTTTTT
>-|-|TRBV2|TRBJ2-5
CASSEARTGKTQYF
TGTGCCAGCAGTGAAGCCCGGACGGGAAAGACCCAGTACTTC
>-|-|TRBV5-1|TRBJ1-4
CASSLPGTNEKLFF
TGCGCCAGCAGCTTGCCGGGGACAAATGAAAAACTGTTTTTT
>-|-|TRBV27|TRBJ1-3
CASSTTGYGNTIYF
TGTGCCAGCAGCACCACAGGGTACGGAAACACCATATATTTT
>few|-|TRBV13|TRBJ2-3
CASSLGLNTDTQYF
TGTGCCAGCAGCCTCGGACTCAACACAGATACGCAGTATTTT
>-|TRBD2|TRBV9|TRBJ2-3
CASSETPGGGTDTQYF
TGTGCCAGCAGCGAGACACCGGGAGGAGGAACAGATACGCAGTATTTT
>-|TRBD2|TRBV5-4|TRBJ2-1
CASSLSHAGGGYNEQFF
TGTGCCAGCAGCCTCTCCCATGCGGGAGGGGGCTACAATGAGCAGTTCTTC
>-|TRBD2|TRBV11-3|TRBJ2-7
CASSLRARGLAGVEQYF
TGTGCCAGCAGCCTCCGAGCTCGGGGACTAGCGGGAGTAGAGCAGTACTTC
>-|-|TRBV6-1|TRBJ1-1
CASSDIFGTEAFF
TGTGCCAGCAGTGATATCTTCGGTACTGAAGCTTTCTTT
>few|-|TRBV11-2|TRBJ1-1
CASSLAGSHTEAFF
TGTGCCAGCAGCTTAGCGGGCAGCCACACTGAAGCTTTCTTT
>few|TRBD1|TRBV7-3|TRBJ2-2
CASSEAGTGNTGELFF
TGTGCCAGCAGCGAGGCCGGGACAGGGAACACCGGGGAGCTGTTTTTT
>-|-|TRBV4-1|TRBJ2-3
CASSQVETGLATQYF
TGCGCCAGCAGCCAAGTGGAAACGGGGCTCGCTACGCAGTATTTT
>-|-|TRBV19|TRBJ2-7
CASSPGGSFYEQYF
TGTGCCAGTAGTCCAGGGGGGAGCTTCTACGAGCAGTACTTC
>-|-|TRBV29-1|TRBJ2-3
CSVEGGSTDTQYF
TGCAGCGTTGAAGGTGGTAGCACAGATACGCAGTATTTT
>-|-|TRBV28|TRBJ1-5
CASSQGGPGQPQHF
TGTGCCAGCAGTCAAGGGGGGCCTGGTCAGCCCCAGCATTTT
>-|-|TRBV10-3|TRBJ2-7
CATGGVDEQYF
TGTGCCACCGGCGGGGTCGACGAGCAGTACTTC
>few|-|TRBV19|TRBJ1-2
CASSPSTGYYGYTF
TGTGCCAGTAGCCCTTCTACCGGTTACTATGGCTACACCTTC
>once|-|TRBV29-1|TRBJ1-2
CSVERGEGYTF
TGCAGCGTTGAAAGGGGGGAAGGCTACACCTTC
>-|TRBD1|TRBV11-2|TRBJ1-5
CASSQDRGSNQPQHF
TGTGCCAGCAGCCAGGACAGGGGGAGCAATCAGCCCCAGCATTTT
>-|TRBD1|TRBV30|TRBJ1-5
CAWSIGTRGSQPQHF
TGTGCCTGGAGTATCGGCACCAGGGGGAGTCAGCCCCAGCATTTT
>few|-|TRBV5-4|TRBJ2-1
CASSLFGTRLYNEQFF
TGTGCCAGCAGCTTGTTCGGGACGAGACTCTACAATGAGCAGTTCTTC
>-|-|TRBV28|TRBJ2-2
CASSFDSANTGELFF
TGTGCCAGCAGTTTCGACAGCGCGAACACCGGGGAGCTGTTTTTT
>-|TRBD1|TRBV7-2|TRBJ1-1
CASSLVGQGEAEAFF
TGTGCCAGCAGCTTAGTCGGTCAGGGGGAGGCTGAAGCTTTCTTT
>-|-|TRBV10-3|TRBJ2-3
CAISEGTDTQYF
TGTGCCATCAGTGAAGGCACAGATACGCAGTATTTT
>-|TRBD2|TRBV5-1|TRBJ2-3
CASSLVGSSGPQGTQYF
TGCGCCAGCAGCTTGGTAGGGTCTAGCGGTCCTCAGGGTACGCAGTATTTT
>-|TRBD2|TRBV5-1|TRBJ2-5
CASSPSGGIGAQYF
TGCGCCAGCAGCCCTAGCGGGGGGATCGGGGCCCAGTACTTC
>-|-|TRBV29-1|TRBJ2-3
CSVEASADTQYF
TGCAGCGTTGAAGCCTCAGCAGATACGCAGTATTTT
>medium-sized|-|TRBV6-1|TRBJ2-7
CATREWGAQNEQYF
TGTGCCACCCGGGAATGGGGTGCCCAGAACGAGCAGTACTTC
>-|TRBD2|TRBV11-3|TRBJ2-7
CASSLEGGRSEQYF
TGTGCCAGCAGCTTGGAGGGAGGGCGTTCCGAGCAGTACTTC
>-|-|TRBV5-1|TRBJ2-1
CASSFDMTLYNEQFF
TGCGCCAGCAGCTTTGACATGACCCTCTACAATGAGCAGTTCTTC
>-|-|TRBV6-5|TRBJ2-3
CASSYSSGGSTDTQYF
TGTGCCAGCAGTTACTCTTCGGGGGGCAGCACAGATACGCAGTATTTT
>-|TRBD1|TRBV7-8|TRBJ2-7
CASNRPGQGFYEQYF
TGTGCCAGCAACCGGCCGGGACAGGGGTTTTACGAGCAGTACTTC
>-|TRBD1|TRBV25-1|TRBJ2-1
CASSEQGANNEQFF
TGTGCCAGCAGTGAACAGGGGGCTAACAATGAGCAGTTCTTC
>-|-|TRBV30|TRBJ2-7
CAWSAQPDSYEQYF
TGTGCCTGGAGTGCCCAACCCGATTCCTACGAGCAGTACTTC